The clone carrying this TCR beta chain was detected once. Its antigen is currently unknown. Other DNA sequences in the sample encode the same CDR3. Treatment described: some 20 received Ad26.COV2.S at low or high dose, single or two shots; 5 received placebo; per-sample allocation not given. Collection of samples fell on day 63 after the first vaccine or placebo injection. Sequencing was performed with immunoSEQ multiplex PCR; in TCRdb, only in-frame clones are kept and a portion is missing. The profile shows some 520,000 clones, around 90% of them singletons. This record belongs to a study of Ad26.COV2.S vaccination and SARS-CoV-2 variants. For the study at large: Recipients of Ad26.COV2.S got it intramuscularly, once or twice 56 days apart.

Study-wide points: Vaccinees displayed broader spike-specific TCR repertoires than placebo recipients.

The length of the CDR3 is 13 residues. Germline assignment: CDR1 ENHRY and CDR2 SYGVKD. Losses at the gene ends were 9 bases for V and 5 bases for J; bases not matched to a gene: 7. The chain carries TRBV10-3 and TRBJ1-1, with TRBD1 identical over 9 bases. The source was peripheral blood, collected in a trial of Ad26.COV2.S vaccine versus placebo. This TCR was recovered from a person between 18 and 65 years old who received the Ad26.COV2.S COVID-19 vaccine or a placebo. In DNA, the CDR3 is TGTGCCATTAACAGGGACAGGGCTACTGAAGCTTTCTTT. Its protein is CAINRDRATEAFF.